A single T cell receptor (beta chain) is shown here with its context. As yet, its antigen is unknown. The record originates from a study of shared clonotypes between healthy human individuals. V shed 5 bases and J 5 bases; nucleotides not matched to a gene: 12. The CDR3 is 15 amino acids. Per germline, CDR1 MDHEN and CDR2 SYDVKM. Overall study results and limits: When compared with the clonotypes that were shared by all four sorted-subset donors, the non-shared clonotypes turned out to have lower generation probabilities. Larger estimated richness was generally recorded for naive subsets relative to memory subsets.

This table comes from immunoSEQ multiplex PCR, and its TCRdb copy is limited to in-frame clones, with some not included. In the table there are some 1.5 million clones, about 96% of which are singletons. CD4+ cells were split into CD45RA+ naive and CD45RA-negative memory subsets. The chain uses TRBV28 and TRBJ2-7; TRBD1 matches 7 bases. The clonotype originates from a man in his thirties or forties in good health. What was sequenced was naive CD4+ T cells sorted from blood. Subset meaning: CD45RA+ positively selected. CDR3 nucleotide sequence: TGTGCCAGCAGTGCAACAGGGGAAAGCGACGACGAGCAGTACTTC. The encoded protein is CASSATGESDDEQYF.